The 18 T cell receptor beta chains presented below share a single source sample, sequenced in a study of cytomegalovirus exposure and HLA in healthy donors. It was with 60 Vbeta and 13 Jbeta primers that the PCR ran. Data came from immunoSEQ multiplex PCR; TCRdb stores just in-frame clones and leaves some out. The sample lists 130,000 to 150,000 clones; 75% to 80% were seen once. The source material was PBMCs. Receptors were obtained from a man aged 35-49 years in good health and CMV-seropositive.

The chain combines TRBV6-5 with TRBJ2-7; 9 positions match TRBD1. This CDR3 has 16 residues. Germline V CDR1 and CDR2: MNHEY, SVGAGI. Unmatched junction bases numbered 7, after V lost 2 bases and J lost 2 bases. DNA of the CDR3: TGTGCCAGCAGTTACGCCGGGACAGGGATAACCTACGAGCAGTACTTC. Its protein is CASSYAGTGITYEQYF.

The chain recombines TRBV6-5 with TRBJ2-5; 9 bases line up with TRBD1. TRBJ2-7 matches the DNA end more closely, so the J call is doubtful. The CDR3 consists of 15 residues. Germline CDR1 is MNHEY and CDR2 is SVGAGI. The CDR3 here is CASSYSGTGQYEQYF. The CDR3 DNA reads as TGTGCCAGCAGTTACTCAGGGACAGGGCAATACGAGCAGTACTTC.

The chain combines TRBV7-9 with TRBJ2-1; maybe TRBD1 (9 bases). The V end lost 6 bases, the J end lost 5 bases, and 17 bases lay between the germline ends. The CDR3 has 15 amino acids. The germline CDR1 and CDR2 sequences are SEHNR and FQNEAQ (reference sequence). The CDR3, as DNA: TGTGCCAGCAGTGACAGGGGGACTAGAAACAATGAGCAGTTCTTC. It yields the protein CASSDRGTRNNEQFF. Full variable domain (missing parts from reference TRBV7-9 and TRBJ2-1): DTGVSQNPRHKITKRGQNVTFRCDPISEHNRLYWYRQTLGQGPEFLTYFQNEAQLEKSRLLSDRFSAERPKGSFSTLEIQRTEQGDSAMYLCASSDRGTRNNEQFFGPGTRLTVL.

V and J are TRBV5-1 and TRBJ2-6; tentative D call: TRBD1 (5 bases). Per the germline V gene, CDR1 is SGHRS and CDR2 is YFSETQ. CDR3 length: 15 amino acids. The V end was cut by 8 bases, the J end by 0 bases, with 12 bases between. The CDR3 sequence is CASKDSTSGANVLTF. CDR3 bases: TGCGCCAGTAAAGACAGCACCTCTGGGGCCAACGTCCTGACTTTC.

The chain couples TRBV4-2 to TRBJ2-7; 9 bases align to TRBD2. The V gene's germline CDR1 is LGHNA and CDR2 YNFKEQ. V was pared by 0 bases and J by 6 bases, with 12 bases of the junction left unmatched. The CDR3 is 17 amino acids. CDR3 loop: CASSQDLTGYSGSEQYF. For the CDR3, the DNA is TGTGCCAGCAGCCAAGACCTGACGGGATATAGCGGGAGCGAGCAGTACTTC.

This chain connects TRBV5-1 to TRBJ2-2; 8 positions match TRBD1. Trimming removed 4 bases from V and 7 bases from J; junction bases left unmatched: 6. The CDR3 contains 14 residues. CDR1 SGHRS and CDR2 YFSETQ come from the germline V gene. The CDR3 nucleotides are TGCGCCAGCAGCCAACGACAGGGGCACGGGGAGCTGTTTTTT. Translated, it gives CASSQRQGHGELFF.

Details on this clone: Just one base apart from a much larger clone, this may be a read error. This chain joins TRBV7-9 and TRBJ2-7, with 10 bases that match TRBD1. With V trimmed by 5 bases and J by 2 bases, 3 bases remained unmatched. The germline CDR1 and CDR2 sequences are SEHNR and FQNEAQ (reference sequence). The CDR3 length is 14 residues. The CDR3 region is CASSRQGATYEQYF. CDR3 nucleotide sequence: TGTGCCAGCAGCCGACAGGGGGCCACCTACGAGCAGTACTTC.

J is TRBJ1-4 and V is TRBV6-9; D is possibly TRBD1 (6 bases). The CDR3 has 14 residues. Trimming left V 2 bases short and J 4 bases short, with 8 bases between. Germline CDR1 is MNHGY and CDR2 is SVAAGI. The CDR3 DNA is TGTGCCAGCAGTTATACCAGGGGTAATGAAAAACTGTTTTTT. Residues: CASSYTRGNEKLFF.

J is TRBJ2-6 and V is TRBV23-1, with TRBD2 identical over 8 bases. TRBV23-1 is flagged as an ORF with uncertain function. CDR3 length: 17 residues. V dropped 4 bases and J dropped 3; count of bases not matched to a gene: 8. CDR3 in amino acids: CASSPRGGLNGANVLTF. The CDR3 nucleotides read TGCGCCAGCAGTCCCCGGGGGGGGTTGAATGGGGCCAACGTCCTGACTTTC.

The genes are TRBV6-6 and TRBJ1-6, with D maybe TRBD1 (5 bases). With 8 bases removed from V and 5 bases from J, the gap between germline ends came to 13 bases. The CDR3 consists of 14 residues. Germline assignment: CDR1 MNHNY and CDR2 SVGAGI (reference sequence). The CDR3 region is CASRREGDNSPLHF. As DNA, the CDR3 is TGTGCCAGCCGCAGGGAAGGGGATAATTCACCCCTCCACTTT.

This sequence joins TRBV27 and TRBJ2-7, with TRBD2 identical over 8 bases. V shed 10 bases and J 6 bases; nucleotides not matched to a gene: 11. Looked up from germline, CDR1 is MNHEY and CDR2 is SMNVEV (reference sequence). The length of the CDR3 is 13 residues. The CDR3 DNA follows: TGTGCCACTGCAGCGGGGGCGGCTTCCGAGCAGTACTTC. Its translation is CATAAGAASEQYF.

This chain uses TRBV4-3 with TRBJ1-2; weak D call: TRBD1 (6 bases). Germline V CDR1 and CDR2: LGHNA, YSLEER. The CDR3 is 14 residues long. Trimming pared 1 base from V and 8 bases from J, leaving 14 bases between. The chain's CDR3 is CASSQVEQGRGYTF. The CDR3 coding sequence is TGCGCCAGCAGCCAAGTGGAACAGGGAAGGGGCTACACCTTC.

This rearrangement joins TRBV28 to TRBJ2-7; 7 bases map to TRBD2. Germline lookup yields CDR1 MDHEN and CDR2 SYDVKM. The CDR3 extends over 14 amino acids. V gave up 3 bases and J gave up 1 base; unmatched junction bases: 3. CDR3 DNA: TGTGCCAGCAGTTTGCCGGGAGGTTCCTACGAGCAGTACTTC. This encodes CASSLPGGSYEQYF.

The V gene is TRBV28, the J gene TRBJ2-7, with a possible D match to TRBD2 (5 bases). Deletions cut 5 bases from V and 4 bases from J, with 15 bases between. Germline V gene data show CDR1 as MDHEN and CDR2 as SYDVKM. This CDR3 is 14 amino acids long. The CDR3 loop reads CASSEVAERYEQYF. DNA for the CDR3: TGTGCCAGCAGTGAAGTGGCCGAGCGGTACGAGCAGTACTTC.

This sequence joins TRBV11-2 and TRBJ1-2; D is perhaps TRBD1 (6 bases). This CDR3 has 16 amino acids. Germline V gene lookup returns CDR1 SGHAT and CDR2 FQNNGV. The V end lost 5 bases, the J end lost 5 bases, and 21 bases lay between the germline ends. Here the CDR3 DNA reads TGTGCCAGCAGCCCCACAGGGACCACCTGGGGATATGGCTACACCTTC. Residues: CASSPTGTTWGYGYTF.

The table lists this clone with a count of one. The chain has TRBV7-2 and TRBJ1-4; 7 bases map to TRBD1. The V and J ends lost 1 base and 7 bases, in that order; junction bases with no gene match: 6. CDR3 length equals 15 residues. In germline, CDR1 is SGHTA, CDR2 FQGNSA. The CDR3 reads CASSLGGQPLEKLFF. For the CDR3, the DNA is TGTGCCAGCAGCTTAGGGGGACAGCCTCTTGAAAAACTGTTTTTT. Filled out from reference TRBV7-2 and TRBJ1-4, the complete variable domain reads GAGVSQSPSNKVTEKGKDVELRCDPISGHTALYWYRQSLGQGLEFLIYFQGNSAPDKSGLPSDRFSAERTGGSVSTLTIQRTQQEDSAVYLCASSLGGQPLEKLFFGSGTQLSVL.

V is TRBV5-1 and J is TRBJ2-2; 7 positions match TRBD1. This CDR3 spans 15 amino acids. With V trimmed by 4 bases and J by 4 bases, 7 bases remained unmatched. Germline-derived CDR1 and CDR2 are SGHRS and YFSETQ. The CDR3 loop reads CASSRQGPSTGELFF. The CDR3 nucleotides read TGCGCCAGCAGCCGACAGGGTCCGAGCACCGGGGAGCTGTTTTTT.

This chain uses TRBV25-1 with TRBJ1-6, with D perhaps matching TRBD1 (5 bases). Germline loops: CDR1 MGHDK, CDR2 SYGVNS. The ends were cut back, 2 bases at V and 9 bases at J, with 11 bases in the middle. The CDR3 contains 14 residues. CDR3 coding DNA: TGTGCCAGCAGTGAACCAGGGATGGGTTCACCCCTCCACTTT. It encodes CASSEPGMGSPLHF. The whole variable domain, remainder taken from reference TRBV25-1 and TRBJ1-6, is EADIYQTPRYLVIGTGKKITLECSQTMGHDKMYWYQQDPGMELHLIHYSYGVNSTEKGDLSSESTVSRIRTEHFPLTLESARPSHTSQYLCASSEPGMGSPLHFGNGTRLTVT.